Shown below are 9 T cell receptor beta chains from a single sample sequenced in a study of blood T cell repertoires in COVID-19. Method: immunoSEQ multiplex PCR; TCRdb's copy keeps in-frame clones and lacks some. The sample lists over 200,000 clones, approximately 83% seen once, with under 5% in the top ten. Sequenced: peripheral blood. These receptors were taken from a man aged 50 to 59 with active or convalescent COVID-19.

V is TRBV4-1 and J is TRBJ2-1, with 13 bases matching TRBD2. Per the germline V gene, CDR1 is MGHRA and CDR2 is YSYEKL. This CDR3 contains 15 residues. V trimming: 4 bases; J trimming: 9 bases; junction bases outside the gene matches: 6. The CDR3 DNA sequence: TGCGCCAGCAGCCTCGGGACTAGCGGGGAGGGTGAGCAGTTCTTC. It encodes CASSLGTSGEGEQFF.

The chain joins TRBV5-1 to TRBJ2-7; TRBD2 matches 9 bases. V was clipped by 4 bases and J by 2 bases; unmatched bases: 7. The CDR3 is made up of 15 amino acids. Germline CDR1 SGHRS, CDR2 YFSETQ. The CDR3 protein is CASSGSSGTTYEQYF. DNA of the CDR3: TGCGCCAGCAGCGGATCTAGCGGGACAACCTACGAGCAGTACTTC. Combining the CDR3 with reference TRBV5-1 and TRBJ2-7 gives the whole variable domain KAGVTQTPRYLIKTRGQQVTLSCSPISGHRSVSWYQQTPGQGLQFLFEYFSETQRNKGNFPGRFSGRQFSNSRSEMNVSTLELGDSALYLCASSGSSGTTYEQYFGPGTRLTVT.

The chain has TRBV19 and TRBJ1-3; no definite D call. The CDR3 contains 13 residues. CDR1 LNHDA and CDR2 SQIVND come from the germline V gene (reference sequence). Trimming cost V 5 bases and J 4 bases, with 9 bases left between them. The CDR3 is CASSRRAGNTIYF. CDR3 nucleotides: TGTGCCAGTAGTCGGAGAGCGGGAAACACCATATATTTT.

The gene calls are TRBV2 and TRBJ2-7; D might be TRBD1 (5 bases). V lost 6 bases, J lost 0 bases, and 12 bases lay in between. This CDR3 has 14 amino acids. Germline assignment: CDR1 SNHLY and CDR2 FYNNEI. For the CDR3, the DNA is TGTGCCAGCAGGGAACAGGTGAGCTCCTACGAGCAGTACTTC. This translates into CASREQVSSYEQYF.

The CDR3 region is CATREGTEAFF. The CDR3 nucleotides read TGTGCCACCAGGGAGGGGACTGAAGCTTTCTTT. This chain joins TRBV19 and TRBJ1-1; possible D gene TRBD1, 5 bases. The CDR3 runs 11 residues. Germline V gives CDR1 LNHDA, CDR2 SQIVND (reference sequence). V was shortened by 10 bases and J by 5 bases, with 11 bases between the two germline ends.

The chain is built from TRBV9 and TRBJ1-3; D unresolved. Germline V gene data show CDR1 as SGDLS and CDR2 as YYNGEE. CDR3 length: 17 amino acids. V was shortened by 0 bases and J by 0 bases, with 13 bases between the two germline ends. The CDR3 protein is CASSVVPDTFSGNTIYF. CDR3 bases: TGTGCCAGCAGCGTAGTCCCAGACACCTTCTCTGGAAACACCATATATTTT.

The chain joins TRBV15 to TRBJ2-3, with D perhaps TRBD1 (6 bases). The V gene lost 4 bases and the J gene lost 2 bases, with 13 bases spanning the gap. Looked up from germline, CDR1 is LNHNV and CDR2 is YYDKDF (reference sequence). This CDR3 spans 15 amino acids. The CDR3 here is CATSKRRGDTDTQYF. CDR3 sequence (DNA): TGTGCCACCAGCAAACGCAGGGGCGACACAGATACGCAGTATTTT.

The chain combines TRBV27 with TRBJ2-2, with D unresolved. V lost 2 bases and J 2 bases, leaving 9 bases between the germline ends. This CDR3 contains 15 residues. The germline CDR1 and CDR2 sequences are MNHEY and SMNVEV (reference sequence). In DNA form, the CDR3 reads TGTGCCAGCAGTTTAGGGCTCCTCAACACCGGGGAGCTGTTTTTT. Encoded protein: CASSLGLLNTGELFF.

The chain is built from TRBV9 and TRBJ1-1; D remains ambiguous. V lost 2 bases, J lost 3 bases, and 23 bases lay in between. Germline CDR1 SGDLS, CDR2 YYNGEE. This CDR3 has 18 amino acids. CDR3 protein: CASSVLTDPFLSDTEAFF. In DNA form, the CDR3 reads TGTGCCAGCAGCGTCTTAACAGATCCGTTCCTGTCGGACACTGAAGCTTTCTTT.